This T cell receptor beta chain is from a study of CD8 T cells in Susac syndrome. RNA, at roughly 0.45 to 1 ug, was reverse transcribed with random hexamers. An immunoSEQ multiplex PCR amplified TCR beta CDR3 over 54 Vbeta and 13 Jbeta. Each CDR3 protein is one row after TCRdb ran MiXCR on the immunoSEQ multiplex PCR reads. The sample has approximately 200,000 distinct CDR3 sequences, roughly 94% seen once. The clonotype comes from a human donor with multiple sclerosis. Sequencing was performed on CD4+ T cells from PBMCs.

CDR3 loop: CASTGQGGNSPLHF. In DNA, the CDR3 is TGTGCCAGCACGGGACAGGGAGGAAATTCACCCCTCCACTTT. The V gene is TRBV12-3 or TRBV12-4, the J gene TRBJ1-6; TRBD1 agrees at 9 bases. This CDR3 has 14 residues. V shed 7 bases and J 7 bases; nucleotides not matched to a gene: 5.